This T cell receptor beta chain was sequenced during a study of T cell responses to AZD1222 COVID-19 vaccine. Findings and caveats of the study: Following two doses of AZD1222, Spike-specific TCR breadth and depth rose.

Comments on this clone: What it binds is unknown.

This table comes from immunoSEQ multiplex PCR, and its TCRdb copy is limited to in-frame clones, with some not included. Among about 120,000 clones listed, 85% to 90% were seen once. CDR3 size: 17 residues. Germline V gene lookup returns CDR1 SNHLY and CDR2 FYNNEI. The V gene lost 6 bases and the J gene lost 0 bases, with 20 bases spanning the gap. The sequence was collected from an adult in good health. The specimen was peripheral blood, collected on day 0 of AZD1222 vaccination. The chain recombines TRBV2 with TRBJ1-1, with D perhaps matching TRBD1 (6 bases). The DNA for the CDR3 is TGTGCCAGCAGCGAAACACGGGACACCGGTATGAACACTGAAGCTTTCTTT. Translated: CASSETRDTGMNTEAFF.